Listed here are 10 T cell receptor beta chains from one sample, sequenced in a study of blood T cell repertoires in COVID-19. TCRdb keeps only in-frame clones here, not all; method: immunoSEQ multiplex PCR. The sample holds about 100,000 clones; approximately 80% are singletons and the top ten take 13%. Material: peripheral blood. These receptors were collected from a man in his forties or fifties with active or convalescent COVID-19.

The chain employs TRBV2 and TRBJ2-4, with 11 bases that match TRBD1. J lost 6 bases, V lost 9 bases, and 7 bases had no gene match. The CDR3 consists of 14 residues. The V gene's germline CDR1 is SNHLY and CDR2 FYNNEI. The CDR3: CASYTGTGGNIQYF. CDR3 coding DNA: TGTGCCAGTTATACCGGGACAGGGGGAAACATTCAGTACTTC.

The V call is TRBV19, the J call TRBJ2-7, with a weak D call TRBD1 (5 bases). The CDR3 runs to 15 residues. Germline assignment: CDR1 LNHDA and CDR2 SQIVND (reference sequence). V shed 6 bases and J shed 1 base, with 16 bases lying between them. CDR3 nucleotide sequence: TGTGCCAGTAGCGCCTCCGGACACCTTTCCTACGAGCAGTACTTC. Its translation is CASSASGHLSYEQYF. Filled out from reference TRBV19 and TRBJ2-7, the complete variable domain reads DGGITQSPKYLFRKEGQNVTLSCEQNLNHDAMYWYRQDPGQGLRLIYYSQIVNDFQKGDIAEGYSVSREKKESFPLTVTSAQKNPTAFYLCASSASGHLSYEQYFGPGTRLTVT.

The gene calls are TRBV7-9 and TRBJ1-2; D not certain. The V end was cut by 1 base, the J end by 8 bases, with 11 bases between. The CDR3 extends over 13 amino acids. Germline CDR1 SEHNR, CDR2 FQNEAQ (reference sequence). The DNA for the CDR3 is TGTGCCAGCAGCTTAGACATTATCAGGGGCTACACCTTC. Amino acids: CASSLDIIRGYTF.

Turning to this clone: Other DNA variants within this sample encode the same CDR3. The CDR3 nucleotides read TGTGCCAGCAGTGGACAGGGGGCCCACGAGCAGTACTTC. It is translated as CASSGQGAHEQYF. J is TRBJ2-7 and V is TRBV7-9, with 11 bases aligning to TRBD1. The CDR3 contains 13 residues. V shed 6 bases and J 5 bases; nucleotides not matched to a gene: 3. CDR1 and CDR2 (germline): SEHNR, FQNEAQ (reference sequence).

In regard to this clone: The junction departs from the called germline gene at one end, perhaps through a read error. This sequence joins TRBV10-2 and TRBJ2-1; D is undetermined. The CDR3 consists of 17 residues. CDR1 and CDR2 (germline): WSHSY, SAAADI. CDR3 residues: CTSSERFTTSSYNEQFF. CDR3 DNA: TGCACCAGCAGTGAAAGATTCACTACCAGCTCCTACAATGAGCAGTTCTTC.

This clone occurred once. J is TRBJ2-1 and V is TRBV10-3; the match to TRBD2 covers 8 bases. Germline V gives CDR1 ENHRY, CDR2 SYGVKD. Trimming removed 5 bases from V and 5 bases from J; junction bases left unmatched: 2. The CDR3 contains 13 residues. The CDR3 protein is CAISSGSDNEQFF. The CDR3 DNA follows: TGTGCCATCAGTAGCGGGAGCGACAATGAGCAGTTCTTC.

The chain is built from TRBV7-6 and TRBJ1-6, with a possible D match to TRBD1 (5 bases). CDR3 size: 14 residues. The germline CDR1 and CDR2 sequences are SGHVS and FNYEAQ. Deletions cut 1 base from V and 7 bases from J, with 8 bases between. CDR3 residues: CASSLETGNSPLHF. The CDR3 DNA follows: TGTGCCAGCAGCTTAGAAACAGGCAATTCACCCCTCCACTTT.

This clone has a single count. The J gene is TRBJ2-2, the V gene TRBV5-1; 8 nucleotides line up with TRBD1. The trim removed 4 bases at V and 6 bases at J, leaving 5 bases unmatched. The CDR3 sequence is 14 residues long. Germline V gene data show CDR1 as SGHRS and CDR2 as YFSETQ. The CDR3 coding sequence is TGCGCCAGCAGCCTCCTACAGGGGGCCGGGGAGCTGTTTTTT. This sequence encodes CASSLLQGAGELFF.

The gene calls are TRBV24-1 and TRBJ2-7; D ambiguous. Germline V gene sequence: CDR1 KGHDR, CDR2 SFDVKD. This CDR3 region has 12 residues. Deletions cut 2 bases from V and 4 bases from J, with 5 bases between. The CDR3 here is CATSDYNYEQYF. The CDR3, as DNA: TGTGCCACCAGTGATTACAATTACGAGCAGTACTTC.

The V call is TRBV5-1, the J call TRBJ2-5; 11 nucleotides match TRBD2. The V segment lost 4 bases and the J segment 4 bases; nucleotides outside the gene matches: 9. The CDR3 spans 16 residues. CDR1 and CDR2 from the germline V gene are SGHRS and YFSETQ. Here the CDR3 DNA reads TGCGCCAGCAGCCCTATAGCGGGAGGGCCGTCAGAGACCCAGTACTTC. Residues: CASSPIAGGPSETQYF.